The TCR beta chain described here comes from a study of T cell changes during pregnancy in multiple sclerosis. Using immunoSEQ multiplex PCR, the repertoire was profiled, and TCRdb retains in-frame clones only, with some absent. This table holds nearly 50,000 clones, 94% found once. This clone was detected only once. This CDR3 is 13 amino acids long. V lost 4 bases and J 2 bases, leaving 8 bases between the germline ends. Germline V gene data show CDR1 as KGHSH and CDR2 as LQKENI. The material was CD4+ T cells from peripheral blood mononuclear cells, obtained in the first trimester of pregnancy. This TCR came from a female donor with multiple sclerosis, enrolled in a pregnancy study. The chain uses TRBV18 and TRBJ1-2, with D hard to call. CDR3 bases: TGTGCCAGCTCACGTGAACTAAACTATGGCTACACCTTC. It specifies CASSRELNYGYTF.